The rows below give T cell receptor beta chains drawn from one sample of a study of T and B cells in COVID-19 patients. TCRdb re-called the multiplex PCR reads through MiXCR, storing one row per CDR3 protein. The sample records about 3,100 distinct CDR3 sequences, roughly a fifth being singletons. Sequenced: blood. The origin of the receptors is a human donor with active COVID-19. CDR3s include the opening cysteine and the closing phenylalanine or tryptophan. Fields, in order: CDR3 DNA, CDR3 protein, V gene, J gene, D gene, clone size. A D gene is named only where the DNA matches it firmly. A clone size is listed for some rows: how often the clone was seen (once, few, many), or a class if it is expanded.

TGTGCCAGTAGGGCAGGGGGGATGAACACCGGGGAGCTGTTTTTT	CASRAGGMNTGELFF	TRBV19	TRBJ2-2	-	-
TGCAGTGCTAGCATGGTTCCCTACGAGCAGTACTTC	CSASMVPYEQYF	TRBV20-1	TRBJ2-7	-	-
TGTGCCAGTAGTACATACGTGGGAGGGAACACTGAAGCTTTCTTT	CASSTYVGGNTEAFF	TRBV19	TRBJ1-1	-	medium-sized
TGTGCCAGCAGCTTGGACAGGACGAACACCGGGGAGCTGTTTTTT	CASSLDRTNTGELFF	TRBV5-5	TRBJ2-2	-	large
TGTGCCAGTCCCAAGACGGAATTATATAGCAATCAGCCCCAGCATTTT	CASPKTELYSNQPQHF	TRBV19	TRBJ1-5	-	medium-sized
TGTGCCAGCAGAAGAACTGGGGGGGACAGGGGCTACGAGCAGTACTTC	CASRRTGGDRGYEQYF	TRBV13	TRBJ2-7	TRBD1	medium-sized
TGCGCCAGCAGCCAGCGGGGGGCCCCCCAAGAGACCCAGTACTTC	CASSQRGAPQETQYF	TRBV5-1	TRBJ2-5	TRBD2	-
TGCGCCAGCAGCTCAACGGGACTAGCGAACACCGGGGAGCTGTTTTTT	CASSSTGLANTGELFF	TRBV5-1	TRBJ2-2	TRBD2	few
TGTGCCAGCAGCTTGAGCGGGAGTCCCTACAATGAGCAGTTCTTC	CASSLSGSPYNEQFF	TRBV5-5	TRBJ2-1	TRBD2	medium-sized
TGCAGTGCTAGAGTAAAACAGGGGCTCTACGAGCAGTACTTC	CSARVKQGLYEQYF	TRBV20-1	TRBJ2-7	TRBD1	-
TGTGCCACCAGCAGAGATCCTGAGGGAACGGGCACTGAAGCTTTCTTT	CATSRDPEGTGTEAFF	TRBV15	TRBJ1-1	-	medium-sized